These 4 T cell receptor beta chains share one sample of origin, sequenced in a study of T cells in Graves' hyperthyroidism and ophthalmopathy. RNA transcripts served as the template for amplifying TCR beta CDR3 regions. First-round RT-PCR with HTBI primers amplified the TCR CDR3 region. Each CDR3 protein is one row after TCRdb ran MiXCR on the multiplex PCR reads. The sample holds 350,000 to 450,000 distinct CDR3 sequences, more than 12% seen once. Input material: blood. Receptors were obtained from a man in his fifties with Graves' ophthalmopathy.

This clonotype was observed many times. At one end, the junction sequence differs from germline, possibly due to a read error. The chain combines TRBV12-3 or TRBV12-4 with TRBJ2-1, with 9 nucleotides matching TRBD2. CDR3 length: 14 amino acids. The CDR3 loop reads CASSPGTSYDEQFF. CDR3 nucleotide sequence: TGTGCCAGCAGTCCCGGGACTAGCTACGATGAGCAGTTCTTC.

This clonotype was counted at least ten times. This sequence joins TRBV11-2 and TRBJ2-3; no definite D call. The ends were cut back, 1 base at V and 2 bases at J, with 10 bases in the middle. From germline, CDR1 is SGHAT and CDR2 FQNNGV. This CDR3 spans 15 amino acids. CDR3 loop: CASSLGTSDTDTQYF. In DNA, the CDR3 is TGTGCCAGCAGCTTAGGTACGAGTGACACAGATACGCAGTATTTT.

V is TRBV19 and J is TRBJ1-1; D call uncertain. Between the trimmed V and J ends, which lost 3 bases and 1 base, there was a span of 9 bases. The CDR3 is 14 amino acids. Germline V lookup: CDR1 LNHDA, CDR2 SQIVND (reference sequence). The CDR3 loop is CASSIRGWNTEAFF. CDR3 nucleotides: TGTGCCAGTAGTATCCGGGGTTGGAACACTGAAGCTTTCTTT.

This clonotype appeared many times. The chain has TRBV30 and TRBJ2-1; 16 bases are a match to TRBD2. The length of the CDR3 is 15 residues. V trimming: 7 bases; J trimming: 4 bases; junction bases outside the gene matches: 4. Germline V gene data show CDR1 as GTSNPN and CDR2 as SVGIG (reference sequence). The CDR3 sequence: CASGLAGGNYNEQFF. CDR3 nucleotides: TGTGCCTCGGGACTAGCGGGAGGGAATTACAATGAGCAGTTCTTC.